The 21 T cell receptor beta chains presented below share a single source sample, sequenced in a study of shared T cell receptors in the human thymus. Method: immunoSEQ multiplex PCR; TCRdb's copy keeps in-frame clones and lacks some. Altogether around 730,000 clones are present, 80% to 90% being singletons, with the ten largest covering 0.008% to 0.011%. In addition, the sample was reused for a study of human thymus T cells.

Sequencing used thymocytes. These receptors were obtained from a girl less than two years old with a congenital heart defect.

V and J are TRBV15 and TRBJ2-7; TRBD2 agrees at 11 bases. The CDR3 contains 17 residues. The germline V gene has CDR1 LNHNV and CDR2 YYDKDF (reference sequence). With 4 bases clipped from V and 3 bases from J, the junction kept 11 bases outside the gene matches. The CDR3 reads CATSTLLTSGVLYEQYF. The CDR3 DNA reads TGTGCCACCAGCACTCTTTTGACTAGCGGGGTCCTCTACGAGCAGTACTTC.

This clone has more than one count but fewer than ten. The chain combines TRBV5-1 with TRBJ2-3, with D perhaps TRBD1 (5 bases). CDR1 and CDR2 (germline): SGHRS, YFSETQ. V was clipped by 4 bases and J by 0 bases, with 12 bases between them. This CDR3 comprises 15 residues. CDR3 sequence: CASSIDSLSTDTQYF. The DNA of the CDR3 is TGCGCCAGCAGCATCGACAGCTTGAGCACAGATACGCAGTATTTT.

The table lists this clone with a few counts. This sequence joins TRBV6-1 and TRBJ2-6, with 9 bases that match TRBD1. Germline V gene lookup returns CDR1 MNHNS and CDR2 SASEGT. The CDR3 is 17 residues long. Germline trimming cut 4 bases from V and 0 bases from J; bases unmatched to any gene: 4. The chain's CDR3 is CASSGGQGLSGANVLTF. The DNA of the CDR3 is TGTGCCAGCAGTGGGGGACAGGGCCTCTCTGGGGCCAACGTCCTGACTTTC.

This clone showed up just a few times. The chain has TRBV6-4 and TRBJ1-2; D might be TRBD1 (6 bases). V was trimmed by 5 bases and J by 1 base, leaving 20 bases between them. This CDR3 has 17 residues. From germline, CDR1 is MRHNA and CDR2 SNTAGT. The CDR3 DNA follows: TGTGCCAGCAGTATTAGGGGGTTCCCCCCGTATAACTATGGCTACACCTTC. It yields the protein CASSIRGFPPYNYGYTF.

This sequence joins TRBV6-1 and TRBJ1-5, with 7 bases fitting TRBD1. This CDR3 comprises 17 residues. The junction had 8 bases not matched to a gene; V was cut back by 1 base and J by 2 bases. Germline-derived CDR1 and CDR2 are MNHNS and SASEGT. The CDR3: CASSEGDRVDGNQPQHF. CDR3 nucleotides: TGTGCCAGCAGTGAAGGTGACAGGGTGGACGGCAATCAGCCCCAGCATTTT.

The genes are TRBV15 and TRBJ2-6; 7 bases align to TRBD1. V gave up 0 bases and J gave up 0 bases; unmatched junction bases: 5. There are 18 residues in the CDR3. Germline CDR1 LNHNV, CDR2 YYDKDF (reference sequence). CDR3 nucleotide sequence: TGTGCCACCAGCAGAGATAAGGGGGCCCACTCTGGGGCCAACGTCCTGACTTTC. Encoded protein: CATSRDKGAHSGANVLTF.

The chain carries TRBV27 and TRBJ2-7, with TRBD1 matching 7 bases. J gave up 5 bases and V 2 bases, and 9 bases lay outside the gene matches. Per germline, CDR1 MNHEY and CDR2 SMNVEV (reference sequence). CDR3 length: 15 amino acids. The CDR3 sequence: CASSLPGRGWHEQYF. DNA of the CDR3: TGTGCCAGCAGTTTACCAGGCAGGGGGTGGCACGAGCAGTACTTC.

The chain links TRBV20-1 to TRBJ2-1; 7 nucleotides align to TRBD1. CDR3 length: 11 amino acids. V shed 6 bases and J 8 bases; nucleotides not matched to a gene: 4. Germline CDR1 and CDR2: DFQATT and SNEGSKA (reference sequence). CDR3 in DNA: TGCAGTGCCACTACAGGGGATGAGCAGTTCTTC. As protein: CSATTGDEQFF.

This clone turned up a few times. CDR3 loop: CASSPPEKRGGSGTGELFF. The CDR3 coding sequence is TGTGCCAGCAGCCCCCCCGAGAAGCGGGGGGGCTCGGGCACCGGGGAGCTGTTTTTT. V and J are TRBV7-9 and TRBJ2-2; 10 bases map to TRBD2. CDR1 is SEHNR and CDR2 is FQNEAQ in the germline V gene (reference sequence). Trimming removed 5 bases from V and 4 bases from J; junction bases left unmatched: 16. The CDR3 is made up of 19 amino acids.

This clone is a singleton in its sample. The rearrangement uses TRBV10-3 and TRBJ2-1, with TRBD1 identical over 10 bases. V shed 0 bases, J shed 9 bases, and the junction held 17 bases outside the gene matches. The CDR3 sequence is 19 residues long. Germline V lookup: CDR1 ENHRY, CDR2 SYGVKD. The chain's CDR3 is CAISESKSSGTGEWSEQFF. CDR3 in DNA: TGTGCCATCAGTGAGTCGAAAAGCTCTGGGACAGGGGAGTGGAGTGAGCAGTTCTTC.

For the CDR3, the DNA is TGCGCCAGCAGCATGCAGGGGAACGGAGGGACCCAGTACTTC. Protein: CASSMQGNGGTQYF. This chain uses TRBV5-1 with TRBJ2-5; tentative D call: TRBD1 (6 bases). Germline CDR1 is SGHRS and CDR2 is YFSETQ. The ends were cut back, 4 bases at V and 7 bases at J, with 17 bases in the middle. This CDR3 comprises 14 residues.

The sample holds a few counts of this clone. The chain combines TRBV28 with TRBJ2-7; 8 nucleotides align to TRBD1. This CDR3 has 14 residues. The germline V gene encodes CDR1 MDHEN and CDR2 SYDVKM. J gave up 3 bases and V 5 bases, and 6 bases lay outside the gene matches. CDR3 DNA: TGTGCCAGCAGTACCACAGGGGGAGGCTACGAGCAGTACTTC. The encoded protein is CASSTTGGGYEQYF.

This clone was seen a handful of times. The chain uses TRBV7-8 and TRBJ1-2; D is possibly TRBD1 (5 bases). The CDR3 is 16 residues long. Germline CDR1 reads SGHVS; CDR2 reads FQNEAQ. The ends were cut back, 5 bases at V and 1 base at J, with 17 bases in the middle. The CDR3 spells CASSHGGPKSNYGYTF. Here the CDR3 DNA reads TGTGCCAGCAGCCACGGGGGACCGAAGAGTAACTATGGCTACACCTTC. Full variable domain (rest looked up from reference TRBV7-8 and TRBJ1-2): GAGVSQSPRYKVAKRGQDVALRCDPISGHVSLFWYQQALGQGPEFLTYFQNEAQLDKSGLPSDRFFAERPEGSVSTLKIQRTQQEDSAVYLCASSHGGPKSNYGYTFGSGTRLTVV.

The chain has TRBV7-6 and TRBJ1-2; the match to TRBD1 covers 8 bases. Trimming took 0 bases from V and 4 from J; bases not matched to a gene: 19. The CDR3 loop spans 20 amino acids. Germline CDR1 reads SGHVS; CDR2 reads FNYEAQ. The CDR3 DNA reads TGTGCCAGCAGCTTAGCGCACTTGAACAGGGGGGTCGTACCTTTCTATGGCTACACCTTC. Encoded protein: CASSLAHLNRGVVPFYGYTF.

This chain joins TRBV7-9 and TRBJ1-2; unclear D gene. Trimming removed 0 bases from V and 8 bases from J, with 16 bases in between. CDR3 size: 15 residues. The germline CDR1 and CDR2 sequences are SEHNR and FQNEAQ (reference sequence). CDR3 loop: CASSLAPAGSKGYTF. The CDR3 DNA sequence: TGTGCCAGCAGCTTAGCCCCTGCTGGCAGTAAAGGCTACACCTTC.

The genes are TRBV11-2 and TRBJ2-7; TRBD2 is a possible D gene (5 bases). This CDR3 is 14 amino acids long. The germline gives CDR1 SGHAT, CDR2 FQNNGV. V was pared by 1 base and J by 3 bases, with 10 bases between. The DNA of the CDR3 is TGTGCCAGCAGCTTAGGTCTAGGAGGCTACGAGCAGTACTTC. It is translated as CASSLGLGGYEQYF.

The rearrangement joins TRBV4-3 to TRBJ1-1; D remains ambiguous. The CDR3 totals 15 residues. Trimming cost V 4 bases and J 5 bases, with 17 bases left between them. CDR1 is LGHNA, CDR2 YSLEER, per germline. Written as DNA, the CDR3 is TGCGCCAGCAGCCTAGAGGCCCTTTCGCGGACTGAAGCTTTCTTT. Translating gives CASSLEALSRTEAFF.

The rearrangement links TRBV10-1 to TRBJ1-4; D is unclear. V lost 8 bases, J lost 8 bases, and 9 bases lay in between. The CDR3 covers 11 residues. Germline lookup yields CDR1 WNHNN and CDR2 SYGVQD (reference sequence). CDR3 DNA sequence: TGCGCCAGCGTGGAGGGAGAAAAACTGTTTTTT. Its protein is CASVEGEKLFF.

The chain is built from TRBV19 and TRBJ1-3; tentative D call: TRBD1 (6 bases). The CDR3 is made up of 13 amino acids. The V gene's germline CDR1 is LNHDA and CDR2 SQIVND (reference sequence). Trimming took 9 bases from V and 3 from J, leaving 12 bases between them. For the CDR3, the DNA is TGTGCCAGCATAGGACAGTTTGGAAACACCATATATTTT. It translates to CASIGQFGNTIYF.

V and J are TRBV7-9 and TRBJ2-7; 8 bases align to TRBD1. The ends lost 6 bases at V and 2 bases at J; junction bases unmatched: 15. Germline CDR1 is SEHNR and CDR2 is FQNEAQ (reference sequence). The CDR3 runs to 17 residues. The CDR3 loop reads CASSRLQGQVNPYEQYF. The CDR3 region has the DNA TGTGCCAGCAGTCGTCTCCAGGGACAGGTGAACCCCTACGAGCAGTACTTC.

The CDR3 DNA is TGTGCCAGTAGAGGCCGTCCGGGAAACTATGGCTACACCTTC. Translated, it gives CASRGRPGNYGYTF. The rearrangement joins TRBV19 to TRBJ1-2, with no clear D. The CDR3 runs to 14 residues. Trimming took off 6 bases at V and 2 bases at J, with 13 bases between the two ends. Germline V lookup: CDR1 LNHDA, CDR2 SQIVND (reference sequence).